Shown below are 15 T cell receptor beta chains from a single sample sequenced in a study of technical replicates of blood from a handful of donors. This table comes from immunoSEQ multiplex PCR, and its TCRdb copy is limited to in-frame clones, with some not included. The sample carries some 87,000 clones, roughly 96% recorded once. Input material: T cells isolated from PBMCs. Source of these receptors: a human donor in good health.

V and J are TRBV28 and TRBJ2-1, with D tentatively TRBD2 (6 bases). CDR3 length: 14 amino acids. Germline CDR1 and CDR2: MDHEN and SYDVKM. V lost 6 bases, J lost 9 bases, and 18 bases lay in between. The CDR3 DNA reads as TGTGCCAGCAGCAGACCGGGACTTAACCTTGAGCAGTTCTTC. It encodes CASSRPGLNLEQFF.

As DNA, the CDR3 is TGTGCCAGCAGCTTAGGCCCACTAGCGGTATTCACCTACGAGCAGTACTTC. As protein: CASSLGPLAVFTYEQYF. This chain links TRBV11-3 with TRBJ2-7; TRBD2 agrees at 8 bases. CDR1 and CDR2 (germline): SGHNT, YENEEA. This CDR3 contains 17 residues. The J segment lost 2 bases and the V segment lost 1 base, leaving 10 bases of the junction unmatched.

The chain employs TRBV27 and TRBJ1-2; TRBD1 aligns across 8 bases. The CDR3 is made up of 14 amino acids. CDR1 MNHEY and CDR2 SMNVEV come from the germline V gene (reference sequence). V shed 6 bases, J shed 4 bases, and the junction held 7 bases outside the gene matches. CDR3 nucleotide sequence: TGTGCCAGCAGCGGCAGGGGGCTGGGCTATGGCTACACCTTC. It is translated as CASSGRGLGYGYTF.

This chain uses TRBV2 with TRBJ2-5, with D possibly TRBD2 on 6 matching bases. The germline V gene has CDR1 SNHLY and CDR2 FYNNEI. V lost 11 bases and J 1 base, leaving 8 bases between the germline ends. The CDR3 is 11 amino acids. The chain's CDR3 is CAGTFQETQYF. The DNA for the CDR3 is TGTGCCGGGACTTTCCAAGAGACCCAGTACTTC.

This clone was observed once. The chain uses TRBV19 and TRBJ2-1; D call uncertain. CDR1 is LNHDA and CDR2 is SQIVND in the germline V gene (reference sequence). V lost 0 bases, J lost 6 bases, and 6 bases lay in between. CDR3 size: 13 residues. CDR3 region: CASSIDLSNEQFF. CDR3 in DNA: TGTGCCAGTAGTATAGATCTTTCCAATGAGCAGTTCTTC.

This chain uses TRBV29-1 with TRBJ2-3; TRBD2 is a possible D gene (5 bases). There are 13 residues in the CDR3. Trimming cost V 6 bases and J 4 bases, with 14 bases left between them. Germline CDR1 SQVTM, CDR2 ANQGSEA. The CDR3 spells CSVGTEASDTQYF. The CDR3 DNA is TGCAGCGTCGGAACGGAGGCTTCAGATACGCAGTATTTT.

V and J are TRBV5-4 and TRBJ2-7; the D gene is possibly TRBD1 (5 bases). The CDR3 covers 14 residues. V was shortened by 2 bases and J by 2 bases, with 11 bases between the two germline ends. Germline loops: CDR1 SGHNT, CDR2 YYREEE (reference sequence). CDR3 sequence reads: CASSLGATAYEQYF. In DNA, the CDR3 is TGTGCCAGCAGCTTAGGGGCGACCGCCTACGAGCAGTACTTC.

This clone has just one count. The chain is built from TRBV18 and TRBJ1-2; weak D call: TRBD1 (5 bases). The CDR3 runs to 14 residues. Germline V CDR1 and CDR2: KGHSH, LQKENI. The V and J ends lost 3 bases and 2 bases respectively, with 10 bases between them. CDR3 region: CASSPDRKNYGYTF. DNA for the CDR3: TGTGCCAGCTCACCCGACAGAAAGAACTATGGCTACACCTTC.

The chain joins TRBV7-3 to TRBJ2-1; TRBD2 agrees at 9 bases. The CDR3 consists of 17 residues. The V gene end was trimmed by 3 bases and the J gene end by 4 bases; junction bases not matched to a gene: 10. Germline V gene lookup returns CDR1 SGHTA and CDR2 FQGTGA. The CDR3 nucleotides read TGTGCCAGCAGCTTTTTCTCCCCGACTAGCGGTTACAATGAGCAGTTCTTC. This codes for CASSFFSPTSGYNEQFF.

The chain has TRBV2 and TRBJ2-7, with D perhaps TRBD2 (5 bases). This CDR3 spans 14 amino acids. V lost 8 bases, J lost 9 bases, and 23 bases lay in between. Germline values: CDR1 SNHLY, CDR2 FYNNEI. This CDR3 is CASGGETVSTGQYF. The CDR3 DNA reads TGTGCCAGCGGAGGTGAGACGGTTTCTACCGGGCAGTACTTC.

This chain links TRBV19 with TRBJ1-5; D is possibly TRBD1 (6 bases). With 5 bases removed from V and 4 bases from J, the gap between germline ends came to 18 bases. CDR1 and CDR2 from the germline V gene are LNHDA and SQIVND (reference sequence). The CDR3 length is 16 residues. The CDR3 sequence is CASSPQGNLLNQPQHF. CDR3 bases: TGTGCCAGTAGTCCACAGGGAAACCTTCTAAATCAGCCCCAGCATTTT.

The V and J genes are TRBV25-1 and TRBJ2-3, with 12 bases matching TRBD2. This CDR3 has 17 residues. From germline, CDR1 is MGHDK and CDR2 SYGVNS. The trim removed 6 bases at V and 0 bases at J, leaving 7 bases unmatched. CDR3 in DNA: TGTGCCAGCAGCTTCTGGACTAGCGGGGCTAGCACAGATACGCAGTATTTT. Encoded protein: CASSFWTSGASTDTQYF.

This clone was seen only once. This chain joins TRBV9 and TRBJ1-3; no firm D call. Between the trimmed V and J ends, which lost 2 bases and 1 base, there was a span of 7 bases. Germline-derived CDR1 and CDR2 are SGDLS and YYNGEE. The CDR3 is 14 residues long. The CDR3 sequence is CASSVGLSGNTIYF. In nucleotides, the CDR3 is TGTGCCAGCAGCGTGGGCTTGTCTGGAAACACCATATATTTT.

This clone was found a few times. The chain joins TRBV5-1 to TRBJ2-3, with 12 bases lining up with TRBD2. CDR1 is SGHRS, CDR2 YFSETQ, per germline. Losses at the gene ends were 4 bases for V and 5 bases for J; bases not matched to a gene: 8. The CDR3 runs 16 residues. CDR3 sequence: CASSAVTSGRRDTQYF. DNA for the CDR3: TGCGCCAGCAGCGCCGTTACTAGCGGGAGGCGAGATACGCAGTATTTT. Supplemented by reference TRBV5-1 and TRBJ2-3, the full variable domain reads KAGVTQTPRYLIKTRGQQVTLSCSPISGHRSVSWYQQTPGQGLQFLFEYFSETQRNKGNFPGRFSGRQFSNSRSEMNVSTLELGDSALYLCASSAVTSGRRDTQYFGPGTRLTVL.

The chain recombines TRBV10-3 with TRBJ2-7; TRBD1 aligns across 8 bases. From germline, CDR1 is ENHRY and CDR2 SYGVKD. Trimming cost V 3 bases and J 3 bases; bases outside gene matches: 4. This CDR3 region has 14 residues. The CDR3 here is CAISDRQGLYEQYF. CDR3 DNA: TGTGCCATCAGTGACAGACAGGGGCTCTACGAGCAGTACTTC.